Included here is one TCR beta chain sequence, with context. What it binds is not known. Indicated treatment: over 15 received Ad26.COV2.S at low or high dose, single or two shots; about 5 received placebo; per-sample allocation not given. Samples analyzed were those drawn on day 63 after the first vaccine or placebo injection. Germline CDR1 MDHEN, CDR2 SYDVKM. The CDR3 loop spans 15 amino acids. The ends lost 6 bases at V and 7 bases at J; junction bases unmatched: 8. This sample stems from a study of Ad26.COV2.S vaccination and SARS-CoV-2 variants. About the study: Donor got 5x10^10 or 1x10^11 viral particles of Ad26.COV2.S.

Study conclusions and caveats: Substantial breadth was reported for post-vaccination spike-specific CD8+ and CD4+ T cells. It was found that vaccine and placebo recipients had similar non-spike TCR breadth.

The protocol was immunoSEQ multiplex PCR, while the TCRdb copy is restricted to in-frame clones and leaves out a portion. The repertoire holds approximately 300,000 clones, with around four fifths as singletons. This clonotype was obtained from a person between 18 and 65 years old who received the Ad26.COV2.S COVID-19 vaccine or a placebo. V and J are TRBV28 and TRBJ2-1, with 11 bases lining up with TRBD1. The sequenced sample was peripheral blood, obtained in a trial of Ad26.COV2.S vaccine versus placebo. DNA for the CDR3: TGTGCCAGCAGCCCAGACCGGGACAGGGGGAATGAGCAGTTCTTC. Encoded protein: CASSPDRDRGNEQFF.